The present TCR beta chain was sequenced within a study of T cell changes during pregnancy in multiple sclerosis. Method: immunoSEQ multiplex PCR; TCRdb's copy keeps in-frame clones and lacks some. The top ten clones hold about 2.5% of a sample with about 80,000 clones, just over 90% of them seen once. V was clipped by 4 bases and J by 2 bases, with 5 bases between them. Germline CDR1 MNHNS, CDR2 SASEGT. The CDR3 totals 12 residues. The chain has TRBV6-1 and TRBJ1-2, with unresolved D. Specimen: peripheral blood, collected after pregnancy. The TCR sequence derives from a female donor in good health, enrolled as a control in a pregnancy study. Written as DNA, the CDR3 is TGTGCCAGCAGTGTCTTCAACTATGGCTACACCTTC. Translation: CASSVFNYGYTF.